The source of this T cell receptor beta chain is a study of brain T cells in children with intractable seizures (dated by TCRdb to the early 2020s). For the study in its entirety: Resected brain tissue from about 53 pediatric epilepsy surgery cases was initially screened for immune gene transcripts with a NanoString immunology panel. Among the 12 selected surgery cases, pre-surgery blood was additionally sequenced for eight, leaving four cases with brain tissue only.

This clone was detected only a few times. The antigen it binds to is not known. No base quality information exists; no much larger clone differs at one position. The time point label, as the study defines it: blood from clinic visit 5 months post-surgery; TSC patient then seizure free. The surgery cases showing the highest brain T cell transcript signatures were chosen for TCR beta chain sequencing of brain tissue and, when available, of blood. Prior to surgery, the patients had been treated with at least one anti-epileptic drug. TCR-sequenced patients were children with drug-resistant epilepsy due to tuberous sclerosis complex, focal cortical dysplasia, Rasmussen encephalitis or hemimegalencephaly. Bulk genomic DNA was extracted from unsorted brain tissue and whole blood with the Monarch genomic DNA purification kit. TCR beta chain sequences were generated from genomic DNA using the immunoSEQ assay. On the authors' methods: CDR3 sequences that did not begin with the conserved framework cysteine at position 104 were removed manually. To get clonality, the normalized Shannon's Diversity Index was subtracted from one, giving values from 0 (maximal diversity) to 1 (oligoclonal). Chi-squared comparison-of-proportions tests were used to check whether the frequency of the same CDR3 differed between samples, for example brain versus blood. Public clonotypes were identified by searching immuneACCESS, and similarity to known antiviral clonotypes was assessed with the VDJdb browser. In TCRdb, the immuneACCESS table is reduced to in-frame sequences with V and J assigned. These tables do not hold every clone; where another copy was compared, an unresolved V gene accounts for under half, and the others remain unexplained. V, J and clone size are those of that table, while D and trimming were read from the DNA. The sample table lists about 340,000 clones, 93% of them with a count of one. The leading ten clones occupy about 6% of the sample.

Broader findings and caveats from the paper: Because sequencing depth was different between pre-surgery and post-surgery blood, clones absent from the pre-surgery sample may reflect undersampling. The patients' HCMV serostatus was not known, and viral specificity was inferred solely from CDR3 sequence similarity.

Via the germline V gene, CDR1 is SGHTA and CDR2 FQGTGA. A distance of 6 bases separates the germline ends of V and J, which lose 0 bases and 1 base respectively. The CDR3 starts with the cysteine, ends with the phenylalanine, and has 14 residues. Just the 42-base CDR3 DNA is kept, in frame starting at base 1. Specimen: peripheral blood, collected 4 to 5 months after surgery. This receptor was taken from a boy under two years old with tuberous sclerosis and intractable seizures. This sequence uses TRBV7-3 and TRBJ1-1, and the D gene may be TRBD1, 6 bases matching. At the DNA level, the sequence is TGTGCCAGCAGCTTAACGGGACAGAACACTGAAGCTTTCTTT. The translation is CASSLTGQNTEAFF.